What follows are 14 T cell receptor beta chains derived from one specimen sequenced in a study of blood T cell repertoires in COVID-19. Data came from immunoSEQ multiplex PCR; TCRdb stores just in-frame clones and leaves some out. The data hold over 90,000 clones, with about four fifths observed a single time. The specimen was peripheral blood. Receptor source: a human donor in a cohort sampled during active COVID-19.

The V gene is TRBV2, the J gene TRBJ2-1; 7 positions match TRBD2. The J segment lost 12 bases and the V segment lost 4 bases, leaving 9 bases of the junction unmatched. CDR1 is SNHLY, CDR2 FYNNEI, per germline. CDR3 size: 13 residues. The CDR3: CASSVTGGRLQFF. The CDR3 coding sequence is TGTGCCAGCAGTGTAACGGGGGGACGCTTGCAGTTCTTC.

This rearrangement joins TRBV25-1 to TRBJ2-7, with 8 bases identical to TRBD2. The CDR3 is 14 amino acids. Germline CDR1 and CDR2: MGHDK and SYGVNS. The junction had 4 bases not matched to a gene; V was cut back by 4 bases and J by 2 bases. The CDR3 sequence: CASSASGGPYEQYF. Here the CDR3 DNA reads TGTGCCAGCAGTGCCAGCGGGGGCCCCTACGAGCAGTACTTC.

V gene TRBV4-1 combines with J gene TRBJ2-1; 8 positions match TRBD2. Trimming removed 4 bases from V and 2 bases from J; junction bases left unmatched: 7. This CDR3 contains 16 residues. The germline V gene has CDR1 MGHRA and CDR2 YSYEKL. The CDR3 loop is CASSPETGGAYNEQFF. DNA for the CDR3: TGCGCCAGCAGCCCCGAAACGGGGGGGGCCTACAATGAGCAGTTCTTC.

This clone appeared a few times. The chain employs TRBV5-6 and TRBJ2-3; maybe TRBD2 (6 bases). CDR1 is SGHDT and CDR2 is YYEEEE in the germline V gene. The CDR3 totals 15 residues. Trimming stripped 0 bases from V and 3 bases from J, with 11 bases between. The CDR3 sequence: CASSLGAGRTDTQYF. CDR3 nucleotide sequence: TGTGCCAGCAGCTTGGGTGCGGGGAGAACAGATACGCAGTATTTT.

V is TRBV7-9 and J is TRBJ1-5, with 7 positions matching TRBD1. CDR1 SEHNR and CDR2 FQNEAQ come from the germline V gene (reference sequence). CDR3 length: 12 amino acids. The V gene end was trimmed by 6 bases and the J gene end by 7 bases; junction bases not matched to a gene: 3. The CDR3 is CASRGDSQPQHF. For the CDR3, the DNA is TGTGCCAGCAGGGGGGACAGCCAGCCCCAGCATTTT.

The chain recombines TRBV5-1 with TRBJ1-1; TRBD1 agrees at 11 bases. The CDR3 consists of 19 residues. The trim removed 0 bases at V and 4 bases at J, leaving 14 bases unmatched. Germline CDR1 is SGHRS and CDR2 is YFSETQ. This CDR3 is CASSLANRPGTGGGTEAFF. The DNA of the CDR3 is TGCGCCAGCAGCTTGGCCAACCGTCCCGGGACAGGGGGGGGCACTGAAGCTTTCTTT.

This chain joins TRBV30 and TRBJ1-1; no clear D. The CDR3 contains 10 residues. V lost 3 bases and J 10 bases, leaving 9 bases between the germline ends. CDR1 is GTSNPN, CDR2 SVGIG, per germline (reference sequence). The chain's CDR3 is CAWRPPGAFF. CDR3 DNA sequence: TGTGCCTGGAGGCCACCGGGAGCTTTCTTT.

This clone was counted between two and nine times. The chain is built from TRBV5-6 and TRBJ1-4; D is perhaps TRBD1 (6 bases). This CDR3 is built from 14 residues. The germline V gene has CDR1 SGHDT and CDR2 YYEEEE. The ends were cut back, 2 bases at V and 5 bases at J, with 10 bases in the middle. CDR3 sequence (DNA): TGTGCCAGCAGCTTTGGACAGCGCAATGAAAAACTGTTTTTT. It yields the protein CASSFGQRNEKLFF. The full variable domain, its missing parts supplied by reference TRBV5-6 and TRBJ1-4, is DAGVTQSPTHLIKTRGQQVTLRCSPKSGHDTVSWYQQALGQGPQFIFQYYEEEERQRGNFPDRFSGHQFPNYSSELNVNALLLGDSALYLCASSFGQRNEKLFFGSGTQLSVL.

Written as DNA, the CDR3 is TGTGCCAGCAGCCAAGCCCTTGGCGGGCCCCAAGAGACCCAGTACTTC. Its translation: CASSQALGGPQETQYF. The genes are TRBV3-1 (or the pseudogene TRBV3-2) and TRBJ2-5; D possibly corresponds to TRBD2 (5 bases). The CDR3 spans 16 residues. CDR1 LGHDT and CDR2 YNNKEL come from the germline V gene (reference sequence). Trimming took off 1 base at V and 1 base at J, with 13 bases between the two ends.

This sequence joins TRBV6-5 and TRBJ1-4; a possible D gene is TRBD1 (5 bases). Germline V lookup: CDR1 MNHEY, CDR2 SVGAGI. This CDR3 is built from 16 residues. V was trimmed by 0 bases and J by 3 bases, leaving 11 bases between them. In nucleotides, the CDR3 is TGTGCCAGCAGTTACTCGGGGGGTACGGCTAATGAAAAACTGTTTTTT. Amino acid sequence: CASSYSGGTANEKLFF.

This clone was seen once. The V gene is TRBV5-1, the J gene TRBJ1-1; 10 nucleotides match TRBD1. Losses at the gene ends were 5 bases for V and 0 bases for J; bases not matched to a gene: 4. CDR3 length: 15 residues. The V gene's germline CDR1 is SGHRS and CDR2 YFSETQ. The CDR3 nucleotides read TGCGCCAGCAGTTGGACAGGGGGGATGAACACTGAAGCTTTCTTT. It codes for CASSWTGGMNTEAFF.

V usage is TRBV7-9 and J usage is TRBJ2-3; D remains ambiguous. The germline gives CDR1 SEHNR, CDR2 FQNEAQ (reference sequence). The length of the CDR3 is 17 residues. V lost 3 bases and J 0 bases, leaving 16 bases between the germline ends. CDR3 bases: TGTGCCAGCAGCTTCTCCGTGGGCGCCTCCAGCACAGATACGCAGTATTTT. Protein: CASSFSVGASSTDTQYF. The entire variable domain, with the rest obtained from reference TRBV7-9 and TRBJ2-3, is as follows: DTGVSQNPRHKITKRGQNVTFRCDPISEHNRLYWYRQTLGQGPEFLTYFQNEAQLEKSRLLSDRFSAERPKGSFSTLEIQRTEQGDSAMYLCASSFSVGASSTDTQYFGPGTRLTVL.

V usage is TRBV5-8 and J usage is TRBJ1-3, with D perhaps matching TRBD1 (6 bases). CDR3 length equals 15 residues. The ends were cut back, 0 bases at V and 4 bases at J, with 11 bases in the middle. CDR1 SGHTS and CDR2 YDEGEE come from the germline V gene. This chain's CDR3 is CASSLAWDTGNTIYF. The CDR3, as DNA: TGTGCCAGCAGCTTGGCCTGGGACACAGGAAACACCATATATTTT.

V gene TRBV2 combines with J gene TRBJ1-2; possibly TRBD1 for D (5 bases). Germline V gives CDR1 SNHLY, CDR2 FYNNEI. CDR3 size: 13 residues. Deletions cut 6 bases from V and 2 bases from J, with 10 bases between. CDR3 residues: CASSAGKNYGYTF. The CDR3, as DNA: TGTGCCAGCAGCGCAGGGAAGAACTATGGCTACACCTTC.